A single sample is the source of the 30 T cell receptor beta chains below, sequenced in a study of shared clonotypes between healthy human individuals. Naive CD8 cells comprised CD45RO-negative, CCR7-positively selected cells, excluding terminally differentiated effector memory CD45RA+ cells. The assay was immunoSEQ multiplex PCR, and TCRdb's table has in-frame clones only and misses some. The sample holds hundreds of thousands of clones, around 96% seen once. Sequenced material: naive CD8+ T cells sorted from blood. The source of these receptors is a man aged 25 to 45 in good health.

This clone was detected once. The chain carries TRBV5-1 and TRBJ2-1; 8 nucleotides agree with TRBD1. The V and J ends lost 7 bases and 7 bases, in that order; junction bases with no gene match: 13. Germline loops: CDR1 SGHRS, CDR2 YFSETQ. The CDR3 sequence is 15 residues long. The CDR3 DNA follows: TGCGCCAGCCGGGAGAGCCTCACAGGGGGGAATGAGCAGTTCTTC. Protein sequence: CASRESLTGGNEQFF.

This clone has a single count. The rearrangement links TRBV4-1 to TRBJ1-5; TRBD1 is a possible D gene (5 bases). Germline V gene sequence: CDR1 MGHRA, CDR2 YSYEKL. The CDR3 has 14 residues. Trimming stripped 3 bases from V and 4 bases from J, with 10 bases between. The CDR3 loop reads CASSQVQENQPQHF. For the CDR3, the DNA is TGCGCCAGCAGCCAGGTACAGGAGAATCAGCCCCAGCATTTT.

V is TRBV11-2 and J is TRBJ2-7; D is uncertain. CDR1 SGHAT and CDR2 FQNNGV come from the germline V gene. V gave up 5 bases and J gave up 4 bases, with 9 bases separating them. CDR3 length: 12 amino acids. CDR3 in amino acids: CASSHQSYEQYF. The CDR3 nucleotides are TGTGCCAGCAGCCACCAGAGTTACGAGCAGTACTTC. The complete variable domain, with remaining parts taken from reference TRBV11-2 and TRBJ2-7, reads EAGVAQSPRYKIIEKRQSVAFWCNPISGHATLYWYQQILGQGPKLLIQFQNNGVVDDSQLPKDRFSAERLKGVDSTLKIQPAKLEDSAVYLCASSHQSYEQYFGPGTRLTVT.

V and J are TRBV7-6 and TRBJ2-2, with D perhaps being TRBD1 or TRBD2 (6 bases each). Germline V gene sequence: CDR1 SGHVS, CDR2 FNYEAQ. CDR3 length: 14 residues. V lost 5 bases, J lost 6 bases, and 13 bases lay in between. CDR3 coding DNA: TGTGCCAGCAGCCTCCACAGGGAGGCCGGGGAGCTGTTTTTT. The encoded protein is CASSLHREAGELFF.

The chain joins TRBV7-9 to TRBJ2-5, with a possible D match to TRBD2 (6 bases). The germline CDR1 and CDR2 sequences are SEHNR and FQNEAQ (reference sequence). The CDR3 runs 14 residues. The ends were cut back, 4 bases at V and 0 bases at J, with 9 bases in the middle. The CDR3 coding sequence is TGTGCCAGCAGCTACGCGGGGAACCAAGAGACCCAGTACTTC. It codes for CASSYAGNQETQYF.

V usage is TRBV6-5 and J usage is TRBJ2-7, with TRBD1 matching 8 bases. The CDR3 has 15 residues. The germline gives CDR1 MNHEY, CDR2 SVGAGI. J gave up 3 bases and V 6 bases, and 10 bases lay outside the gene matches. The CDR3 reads CASSPGTGRYYEQYF. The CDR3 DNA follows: TGTGCCAGCAGCCCCGGGACAGGCCGTTACTACGAGCAGTACTTC.

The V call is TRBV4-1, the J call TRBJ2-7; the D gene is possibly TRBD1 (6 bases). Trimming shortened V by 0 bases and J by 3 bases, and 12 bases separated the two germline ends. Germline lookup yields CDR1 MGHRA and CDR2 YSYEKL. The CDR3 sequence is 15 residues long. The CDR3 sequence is CASSQEEGQNYEQYF. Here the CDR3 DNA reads TGCGCCAGCAGCCAAGAGGAAGGACAGAACTACGAGCAGTACTTC.

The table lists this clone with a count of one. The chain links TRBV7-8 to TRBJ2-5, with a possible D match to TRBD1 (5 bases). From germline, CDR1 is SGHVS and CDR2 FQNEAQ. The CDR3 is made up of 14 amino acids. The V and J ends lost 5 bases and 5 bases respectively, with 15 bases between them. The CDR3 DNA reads TGTGCCAGCAGCCCAAGCGACAGCTGGGAGACCCAGTACTTC. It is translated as CASSPSDSWETQYF.

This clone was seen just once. The CDR3 region is CASMLLAAPYNEQFF. The CDR3 DNA reads TGCGCCAGCATGCTTCTAGCGGCACCCTACAATGAGCAGTTCTTC. The gene calls are TRBV5-1 and TRBJ2-1, with 7 bases fitting TRBD2. The germline V gene encodes CDR1 SGHRS and CDR2 YFSETQ. The ends lost 6 bases at V and 2 bases at J; junction bases unmatched: 8. The CDR3 spans 15 residues.

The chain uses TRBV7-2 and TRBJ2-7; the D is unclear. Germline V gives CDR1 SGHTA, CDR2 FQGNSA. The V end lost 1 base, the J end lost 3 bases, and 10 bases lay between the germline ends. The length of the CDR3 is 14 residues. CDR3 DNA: TGTGCCAGCAGCTTAGGTCCGTTTAACTACGAGCAGTACTTC. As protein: CASSLGPFNYEQYF.

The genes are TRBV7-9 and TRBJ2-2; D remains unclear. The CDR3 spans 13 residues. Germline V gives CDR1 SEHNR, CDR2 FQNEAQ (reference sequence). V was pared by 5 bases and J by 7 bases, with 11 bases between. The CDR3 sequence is CASSPDSVGELFF. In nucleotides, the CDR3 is TGTGCCAGCAGCCCTGACTCTGTCGGGGAGCTGTTTTTT. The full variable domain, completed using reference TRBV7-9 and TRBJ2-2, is DTGVSQNPRHKITKRGQNVTFRCDPISEHNRLYWYRQTLGQGPEFLTYFQNEAQLEKSRLLSDRFSAERPKGSFSTLEIQRTEQGDSAMYLCASSPDSVGELFFGEGSRLTVL.

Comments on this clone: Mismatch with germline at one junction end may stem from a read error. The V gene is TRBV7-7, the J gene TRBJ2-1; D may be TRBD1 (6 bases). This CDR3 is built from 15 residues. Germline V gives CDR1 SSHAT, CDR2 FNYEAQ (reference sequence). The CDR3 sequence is CASSLWDTPYNEQFF. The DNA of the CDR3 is TGTGCTAGCAGCTTATGGGACACCCCCTACAATGAGCAGTTCTTC.

CDR3 DNA: TGCGCCAGCAGCCAAGTTTGGTCGACAGGGATCTCCTACGAGCAGTACTTC. It specifies CASSQVWSTGISYEQYF. The J gene is TRBJ2-7, the V gene TRBV4-3; 7 bases map to TRBD1. CDR1 is LGHNA, CDR2 YSLEER, per germline. The CDR3 covers 17 residues. The V gene end was trimmed by 1 base and the J gene end by 0 bases; junction bases not matched to a gene: 9.

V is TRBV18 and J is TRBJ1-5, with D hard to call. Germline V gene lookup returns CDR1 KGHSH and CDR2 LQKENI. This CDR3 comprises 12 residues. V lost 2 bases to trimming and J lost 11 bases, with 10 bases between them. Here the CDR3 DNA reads TGTGCCAGCTCACCAGAGGGAACAGCCCAGCATTTT. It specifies CASSPEGTAQHF. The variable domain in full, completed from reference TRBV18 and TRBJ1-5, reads NAGVMQNPRHLVRRRGQEARLRCSPMKGHSHVYWYRQLPEEGLKFMVYLQKENIIDESGMPKERFSAEFPKEGPSILRIQQVVRGDSAAYFCASSPEGTAQHFGDGTRLSIL.

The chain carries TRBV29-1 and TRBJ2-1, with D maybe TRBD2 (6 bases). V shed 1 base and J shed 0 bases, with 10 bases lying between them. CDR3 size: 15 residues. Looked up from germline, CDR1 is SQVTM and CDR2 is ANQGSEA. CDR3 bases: TGCAGCGTTGAAGGCGGGAAGAACTCCTACAATGAGCAGTTCTTC. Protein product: CSVEGGKNSYNEQFF.

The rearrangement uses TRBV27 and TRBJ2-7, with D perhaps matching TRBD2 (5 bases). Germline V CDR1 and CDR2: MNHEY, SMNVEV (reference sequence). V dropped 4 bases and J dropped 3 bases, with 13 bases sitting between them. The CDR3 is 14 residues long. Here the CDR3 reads CASSWAFRGYEQYF. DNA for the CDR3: TGTGCCAGCAGTTGGGCCTTTCGGGGCTACGAGCAGTACTTC.

CDR3 in amino acids: CASSLAGQGSSGYTF. The CDR3, as DNA: TGCGCCAGCAGCTTGGCGGGACAGGGCTCGAGTGGCTACACCTTC. The chain recombines TRBV5-1 with TRBJ1-2, with 9 bases fitting TRBD1. V dropped 0 bases and J dropped 7; count of bases not matched to a gene: 7. Germline V gives CDR1 SGHRS, CDR2 YFSETQ. There are 15 residues in the CDR3.

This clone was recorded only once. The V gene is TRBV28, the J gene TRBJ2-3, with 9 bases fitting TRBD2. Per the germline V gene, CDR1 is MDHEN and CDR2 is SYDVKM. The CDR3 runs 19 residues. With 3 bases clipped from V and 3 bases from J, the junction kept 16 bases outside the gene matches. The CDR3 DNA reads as TGTGCCAGCAGTTTGCCTCTCTCGGAAGTTAGCGGGAGAACAGATACGCAGTATTTT. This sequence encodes CASSLPLSEVSGRTDTQYF.

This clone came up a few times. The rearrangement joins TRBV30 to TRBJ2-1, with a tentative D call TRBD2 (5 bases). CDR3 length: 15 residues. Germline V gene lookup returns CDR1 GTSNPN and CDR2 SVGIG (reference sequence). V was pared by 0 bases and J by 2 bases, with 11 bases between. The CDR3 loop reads CAWSVRGITYNEQFF. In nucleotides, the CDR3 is TGTGCCTGGAGTGTACGGGGTATTACCTACAATGAGCAGTTCTTC.

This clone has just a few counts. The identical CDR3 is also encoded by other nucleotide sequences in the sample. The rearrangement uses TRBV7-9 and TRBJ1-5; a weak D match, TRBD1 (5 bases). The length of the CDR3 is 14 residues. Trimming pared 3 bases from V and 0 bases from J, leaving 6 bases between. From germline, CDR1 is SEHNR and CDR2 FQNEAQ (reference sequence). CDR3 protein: CASSLTDSNQPQHF. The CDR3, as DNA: TGTGCCAGCAGCTTGACAGATAGCAATCAGCCCCAGCATTTT. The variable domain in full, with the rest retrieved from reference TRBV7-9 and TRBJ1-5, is DTGVSQNPRHKITKRGQNVTFRCDPISEHNRLYWYRQTLGQGPEFLTYFQNEAQLEKSRLLSDRFSAERPKGSFSTLEIQRTEQGDSAMYLCASSLTDSNQPQHFGDGTRLSIL.

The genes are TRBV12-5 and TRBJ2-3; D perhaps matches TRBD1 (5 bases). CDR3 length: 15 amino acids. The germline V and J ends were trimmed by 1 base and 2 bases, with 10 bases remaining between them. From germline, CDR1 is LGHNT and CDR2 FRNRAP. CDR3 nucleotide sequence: TGTGCTAGTGGTTTGGGGGGCCGAGCCACAGATACGCAGTATTTT. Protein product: CASGLGGRATDTQYF.

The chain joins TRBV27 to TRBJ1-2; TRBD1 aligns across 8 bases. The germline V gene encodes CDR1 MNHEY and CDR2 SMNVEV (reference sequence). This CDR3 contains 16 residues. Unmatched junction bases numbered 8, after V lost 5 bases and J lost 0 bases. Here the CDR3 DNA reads TGTGCCAGCAGTGGACAGGGATTACCATCTAACTATGGCTACACCTTC. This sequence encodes CASSGQGLPSNYGYTF.

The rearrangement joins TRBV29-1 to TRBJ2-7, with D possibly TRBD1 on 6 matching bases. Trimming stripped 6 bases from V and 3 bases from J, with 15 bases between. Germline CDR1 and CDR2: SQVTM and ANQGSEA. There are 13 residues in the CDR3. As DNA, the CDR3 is TGCAGCGTAGCCCGGGACACTCTCTACGAGCAGTACTTC. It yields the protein CSVARDTLYEQYF.

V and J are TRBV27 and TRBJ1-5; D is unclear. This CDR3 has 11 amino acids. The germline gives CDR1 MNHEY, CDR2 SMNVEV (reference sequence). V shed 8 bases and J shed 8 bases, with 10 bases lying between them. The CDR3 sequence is CASGPTEPQHF. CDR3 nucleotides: TGTGCCAGCGGCCCGACGGAGCCCCAGCATTTT.

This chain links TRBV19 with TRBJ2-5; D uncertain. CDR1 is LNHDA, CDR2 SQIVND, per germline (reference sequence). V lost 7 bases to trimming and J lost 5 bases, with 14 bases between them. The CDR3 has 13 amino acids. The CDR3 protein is CASTLTPGETQYF. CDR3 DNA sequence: TGTGCCAGTACTCTAACGCCAGGCGAGACCCAGTACTTC.

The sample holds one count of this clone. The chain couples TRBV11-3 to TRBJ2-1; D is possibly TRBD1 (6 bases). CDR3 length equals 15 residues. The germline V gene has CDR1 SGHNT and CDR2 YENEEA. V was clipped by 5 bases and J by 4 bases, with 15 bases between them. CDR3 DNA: TGTGCCAGCAGCGCAAGAGGGGGTTTGTACAATGAGCAGTTCTTC. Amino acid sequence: CASSARGGLYNEQFF.

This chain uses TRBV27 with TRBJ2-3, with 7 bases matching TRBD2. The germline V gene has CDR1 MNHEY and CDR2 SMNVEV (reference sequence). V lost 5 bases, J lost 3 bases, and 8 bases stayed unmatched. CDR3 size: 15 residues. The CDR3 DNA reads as TGTGCCAGCAGTCCCAGCGGGGTCCGGACAGATACGCAGTATTTT. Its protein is CASSPSGVRTDTQYF.

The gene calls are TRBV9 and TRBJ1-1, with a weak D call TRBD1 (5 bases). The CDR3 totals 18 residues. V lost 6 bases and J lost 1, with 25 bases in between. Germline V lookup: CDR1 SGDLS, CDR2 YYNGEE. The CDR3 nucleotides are TGTGCCAGCAACGAGAACCCCGGGACTAAAGAAGGGAACACTGAAGCTTTCTTT. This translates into CASNENPGTKEGNTEAFF. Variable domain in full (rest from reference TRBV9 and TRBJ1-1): DSGVTQTPKHLITATGQRVTLRCSPRSGDLSVYWYQQSLDQGLQFLIQYYNGEERAKGNILERFSAQQFPDLHSELNLSSLELGDSALYFCASNENPGTKEGNTEAFFGQGTRLTVV.

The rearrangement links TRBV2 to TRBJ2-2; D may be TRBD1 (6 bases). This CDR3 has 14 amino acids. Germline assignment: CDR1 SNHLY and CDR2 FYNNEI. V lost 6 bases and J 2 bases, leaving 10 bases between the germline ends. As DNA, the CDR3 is TGTGCCAGCAGGACGGGACACAACACCGGGGAGCTGTTTTTT. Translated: CASRTGHNTGELFF. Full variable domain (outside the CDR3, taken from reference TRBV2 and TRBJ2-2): EPEVTQTPSHQVTQMGQEVILRCVPISNHLYFYWYRQILGQKVEFLVSFYNNEISEKSEIFDDQFSVERPDGSNFTLKIRSTKLEDSAMYFCASRTGHNTGELFFGEGSRLTVL.

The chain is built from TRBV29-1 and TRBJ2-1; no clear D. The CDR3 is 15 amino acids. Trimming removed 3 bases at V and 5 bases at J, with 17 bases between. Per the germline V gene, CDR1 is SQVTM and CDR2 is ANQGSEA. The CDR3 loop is CSVDWAETDNNEQFF. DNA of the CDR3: TGCAGCGTTGATTGGGCAGAAACAGATAACAATGAGCAGTTCTTC.